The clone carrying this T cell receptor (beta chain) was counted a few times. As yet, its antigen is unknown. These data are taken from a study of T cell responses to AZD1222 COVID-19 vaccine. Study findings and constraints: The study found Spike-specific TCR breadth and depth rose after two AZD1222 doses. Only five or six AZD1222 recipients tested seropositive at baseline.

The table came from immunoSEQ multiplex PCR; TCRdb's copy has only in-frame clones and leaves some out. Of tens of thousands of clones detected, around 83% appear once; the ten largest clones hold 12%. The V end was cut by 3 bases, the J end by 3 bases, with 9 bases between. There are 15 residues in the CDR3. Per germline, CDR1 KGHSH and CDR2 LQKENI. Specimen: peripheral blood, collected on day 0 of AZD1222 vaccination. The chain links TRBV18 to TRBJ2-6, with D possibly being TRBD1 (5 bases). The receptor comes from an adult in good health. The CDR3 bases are TGTGCCAGCTCACCCCAGGGAAATGGGGCCAACGTCCTGACTTTC. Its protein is CASSPQGNGANVLTF.